Listed below are T cell receptor beta chains from one sample, sequenced in a study of CD8 T cell repertoires and HIV-1 epitope variants. Libraries were prepared by immunoSEQ multiplex PCR; TCRdb keeps only in-frame clonotypes and omits some of them. The profile shows some 100,000 clones, around 67% of them singletons. Sample: uncultured baseline CD8+ T cells from peripheral blood mononuclear cells (PBMCs). The origin of the receptors is a male donor with HIV. The CDR3 runs from the conserved cysteine through the conserved F or W. D genes are given only for firm matches. Only some rows state a clone size, as once, few, many or a class for expanded clones.

clone_size: .
d_call: .
j_call: TRBJ2-2
v_call: TRBV9
cdr3_aa: CASSVAASPTNTGELFF
cdr3_nt: TGTGCCAGCAGCGTAGCGGCTAGTCCAACGAACACCGGGGAGCTGTTTTTT

clone_size: .
d_call: .
j_call: TRBJ1-2
v_call: TRBV19
cdr3_aa: CASSLITGEDGYTF
cdr3_nt: TGTGCCAGTAGTCTCATTACGGGGGAGGATGGCTACACCTTC

clone_size: .
d_call: .
j_call: TRBJ1-5
v_call: TRBV28
cdr3_aa: CASSFEGGQPQHF
cdr3_nt: TGTGCCAGCAGCTTCGAAGGCGGTCAGCCCCAGCATTTT

clone_size: .
d_call: .
j_call: TRBJ2-7
v_call: TRBV7-2
cdr3_aa: CASSFDRANYEQYF
cdr3_nt: TGTGCCAGCAGCTTCGACCGCGCCAACTACGAGCAGTACTTC

clone_size: .
d_call: TRBD1
j_call: TRBJ1-6
v_call: TRBV5-1
cdr3_aa: CASSLAPGQGNSPLHF
cdr3_nt: TGCGCCAGCAGCTTGGCTCCGGGACAGGGTAATTCACCCCTCCACTTT

clone_size: few
d_call: .
j_call: TRBJ2-7
v_call: TRBV28
cdr3_aa: CASSLYGGTHEQYF
cdr3_nt: TGTGCCAGCAGTTTATATGGGGGTACCCACGAGCAGTACTTC

clone_size: .
d_call: .
j_call: TRBJ2-3
v_call: TRBV27
cdr3_aa: CASSLMKAYSTDTQYF
cdr3_nt: TGTGCCAGCAGTTTAATGAAGGCGTATAGCACAGATACGCAGTATTTT

clone_size: .
d_call: .
j_call: TRBJ2-7
v_call: TRBV19
cdr3_aa: CASSIQHSYEQYF
cdr3_nt: TGTGCCAGTAGTATTCAACACTCCTACGAGCAGTACTTC

clone_size: .
d_call: .
j_call: TRBJ2-7
v_call: TRBV27
cdr3_aa: CASSLGTQYEQYF
cdr3_nt: TGTGCCAGCAGTTTAGGGACTCAATACGAGCAGTACTTC

clone_size: .
d_call: .
j_call: TRBJ1-4
v_call: TRBV5-6
cdr3_aa: CASSLEEVDEKLFF
cdr3_nt: TGTGCCAGCAGCTTGGAAGAGGTTGATGAAAAACTGTTTTTT

clone_size: .
d_call: .
j_call: TRBJ2-7
v_call: TRBV29-1
cdr3_aa: CSVRADTYEQYF
cdr3_nt: TGCAGCGTGCGGGCCGATACCTACGAGCAGTACTTC

clone_size: .
d_call: TRBD1
j_call: TRBJ2-7
v_call: TRBV28
cdr3_aa: CASNDRVIDEQYF
cdr3_nt: TGTGCCAGTAATGACAGGGTAATAGACGAGCAGTACTTC

clone_size: .
d_call: TRBD2
j_call: TRBJ2-1
v_call: TRBV11-3
cdr3_aa: CASSLAGGTNEQFF
cdr3_nt: TGTGCCAGCAGCTTAGCGGGAGGGACCAATGAGCAGTTCTTC

clone_size: .
d_call: TRBD2
j_call: TRBJ2-2
v_call: TRBV9
cdr3_aa: CASSVGLAPGELFF
cdr3_nt: TGTGCCAGCAGCGTGGGACTAGCGCCCGGGGAGCTGTTTTTT

clone_size: once
d_call: .
j_call: TRBJ1-1
v_call: TRBV19
cdr3_aa: CASSGGPGTEAFF
cdr3_nt: TGTGCCAGTAGTGGGGGCCCGGGGACTGAAGCTTTCTTT

clone_size: .
d_call: .
j_call: TRBJ1-1
v_call: TRBV4-1
cdr3_aa: CASSQGWPLGVVTEAFF
cdr3_nt: TGCGCCAGCAGCCAAGGCTGGCCCCTTGGGGTAGTCACTGAAGCTTTCTTT